This T cell receptor beta chain is drawn from a study of OX40 agonist ivuxolimab in advanced cancers. Notes on this clone: Its antigen is not known.

Using immunoSEQ multiplex PCR, the repertoire was profiled, and TCRdb retains in-frame clones only, with some absent. There are tens of thousands of clones in the sample; roughly 84% occur only once, and 4.6% lies in the top ten. Findings of the study overall: More expanded clones were seen, on average, in CD8+ T cells than in CD4+.

Patients with a history of autoimmune disease or on systemic immunosuppression were excluded. The CDR3 spans 13 residues. Trimming took off 5 bases at V and 4 bases at J, with 11 bases between the two ends. The source material was CD4+ or CD8+ T cells sorted from blood, sampled in a trial of the OX40 agonist ivuxolimab. The genes are TRBV7-1 and TRBJ1-2; D unclear. TRBV7-1 is given ORF status, its function remaining uncertain. The TCR originated in an adult with an advanced solid tumor such as melanoma, head and neck, liver or kidney cancer. CDR3 protein: CASSGQQLYGYTF. In nucleotides, the CDR3 is TGTGCCAGCAGCGGGCAACAACTCTATGGCTACACCTTC.